Listed below are T cell receptor beta chains from one sample, sequenced in a study of OX40 agonist ivuxolimab in advanced cancers. The method was immunoSEQ multiplex PCR; TCRdb's version includes in-frame clones alone and lacks a portion of them. In the table there are 90,000 to 120,000 clones, 75% to 95% of which are singletons. Sequenced here: CD4+ or CD8+ T cells sorted from blood, sampled in a trial of the OX40 agonist ivuxolimab. These receptors all stem from an adult with an advanced solid tumor such as melanoma, head and neck, liver or kidney cancer. CDR3s leave out the opening cysteine and the closing phenylalanine or tryptophan. A D gene is named only where the DNA matches it firmly.

v_call	d_call	cdr3_aa
TRBV10-2	.	ASSVVNTGELF
TRBV10-1	.	ASSESAGANVLT
TRBV5-6	.	ASSPISSYNSPLH
TRBV12-5	.	ASGLGAREPYNEQF
TRBV28	TRBD1	ASSFLTGVTNIQY
TRBV5-1	TRBD1	ASSQDREDGELF
TRBV9	TRBD1	ASSFRTGNYGYT
TRBV4-2	.	ASSQEIHEKLF
TRBV4-2	TRBD2	ASSRELAGLYEQY
TRBV5-1	TRBD2	ASSFSGREDNEQF
TRBV11-3	.	ASSLISPWNYGYT
TRBV18	.	ASSLAGYNEQF
TRBV9	.	ASSPQGPPGQKLF
TRBV5-4	TRBD2	ASSSGLAEDNEQF
TRBV6-1	.	ASSEGTVGNQPQH
TRBV14	TRBD1	ASSPTGGNTQY
TRBV7-7	TRBD1	ASSLRGQGLGETQY
TRBV4-3	TRBD1	ASNQRAQGAYAEAF
TRBV19	.	ASIGNNEQF
TRBV12-5	TRBD2	ASGLLRTSGGSVDTQY
TRBV2	.	ATSRGSSYNEQF
TRBV9	.	ASSAAGSSTDTQY
TRBV6-6	.	ASTPLGQTEAF
TRBV7-6	.	ASSLEVYETQY
TRBV9	.	ASGEGVYGYT
TRBV19	.	ASGRIGSNQPQH
TRBV20-1	.	SADNEKLF